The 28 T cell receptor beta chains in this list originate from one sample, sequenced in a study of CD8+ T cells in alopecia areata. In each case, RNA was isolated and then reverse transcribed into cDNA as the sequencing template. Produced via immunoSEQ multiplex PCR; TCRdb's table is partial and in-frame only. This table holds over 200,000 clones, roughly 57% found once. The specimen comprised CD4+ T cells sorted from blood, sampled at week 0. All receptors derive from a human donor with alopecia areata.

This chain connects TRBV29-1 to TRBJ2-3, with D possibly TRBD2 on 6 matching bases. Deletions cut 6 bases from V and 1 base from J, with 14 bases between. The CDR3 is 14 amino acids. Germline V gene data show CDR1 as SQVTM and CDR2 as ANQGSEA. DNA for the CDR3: TGCAGCGTCGCTAGCGTCCTACGCACAGATACGCAGTATTTT. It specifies CSVASVLRTDTQYF.

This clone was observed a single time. CDR3 in amino acids: CSGRDETQYF. DNA of the CDR3: TGCAGCGGGCGAGATGAGACCCAGTACTTC. This chain connects TRBV29-1 to TRBJ2-5, with unresolved D. The V gene's germline CDR1 is SQVTM and CDR2 ANQGSEA. The CDR3 length is 10 residues. Trimming shortened V by 7 bases and J by 5 bases, and 8 bases separated the two germline ends.

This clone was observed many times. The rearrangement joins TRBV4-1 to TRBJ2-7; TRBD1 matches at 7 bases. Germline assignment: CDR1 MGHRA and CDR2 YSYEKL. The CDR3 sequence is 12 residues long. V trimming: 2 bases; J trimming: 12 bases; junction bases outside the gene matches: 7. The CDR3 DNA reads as TGCGCCAGCAGCCAACCACAGGGGAAGGCGTACTTC. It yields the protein CASSQPQGKAYF.

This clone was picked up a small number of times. CDR3 nucleotides: TGTGCCAGCAGCTTGGTGTTAGCAGGGGCCTACGAGCAGTACTTC. As protein: CASSLVLAGAYEQYF. This chain joins TRBV5-4 and TRBJ2-7, with TRBD1 as a possible D gene (6 bases). Germline V gives CDR1 SGHNT, CDR2 YYREEE (reference sequence). The CDR3 extends over 15 amino acids. Between the trimmed V and J ends, which lost 0 bases and 2 bases, there was a span of 12 bases. Variable domain in full (rest from reference TRBV5-4 and TRBJ2-7): ETGVTQSPTHLIKTRGQQVTLRCSSQSGHNTVSWYQQALGQGPQFIFQYYREEENGRGNFPPRFSGLQFPNYSSELNVNALELDDSALYLCASSLVLAGAYEQYFGPGTRLTVT.

The CDR3: CASRTDGGYTF. CDR3 DNA sequence: TGTGCCAGCAGGACGGACGGGGGCTACACCTTC. The chain employs TRBV2 and TRBJ1-2, with unresolved D. V lost 6 bases, J lost 8 bases, and 10 bases lay in between. The CDR3 is made up of 11 amino acids. The germline V gene has CDR1 SNHLY and CDR2 FYNNEI.

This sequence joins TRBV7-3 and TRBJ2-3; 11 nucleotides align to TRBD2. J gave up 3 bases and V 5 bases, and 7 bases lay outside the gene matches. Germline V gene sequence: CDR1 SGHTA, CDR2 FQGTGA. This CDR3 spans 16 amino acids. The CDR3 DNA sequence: TGTGCCAGCAGCCTCCTTAGCGGGAGGGGAACAGATACGCAGTATTTT. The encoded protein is CASSLLSGRGTDTQYF.

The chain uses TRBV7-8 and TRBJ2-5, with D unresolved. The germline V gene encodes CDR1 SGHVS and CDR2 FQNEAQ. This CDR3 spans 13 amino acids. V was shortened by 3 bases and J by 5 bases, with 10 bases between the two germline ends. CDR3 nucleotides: TGTGCCAGCAGCTTCCGCACCGTTGAGACCCAGTACTTC. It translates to CASSFRTVETQYF.

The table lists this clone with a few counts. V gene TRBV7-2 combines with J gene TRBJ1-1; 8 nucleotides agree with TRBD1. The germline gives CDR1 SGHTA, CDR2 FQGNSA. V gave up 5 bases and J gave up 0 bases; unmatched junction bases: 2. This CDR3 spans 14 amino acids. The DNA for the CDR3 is TGTGCCAGCAGCGGGGGACAGGTGAACACTGAAGCTTTCTTT. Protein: CASSGGQVNTEAFF.

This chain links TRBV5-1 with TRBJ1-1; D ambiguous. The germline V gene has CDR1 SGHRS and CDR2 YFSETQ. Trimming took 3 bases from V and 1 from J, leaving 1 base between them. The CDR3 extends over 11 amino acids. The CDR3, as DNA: TGCGCCAGCAGCTCGAACACTGAAGCTTTCTTT. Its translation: CASSSNTEAFF. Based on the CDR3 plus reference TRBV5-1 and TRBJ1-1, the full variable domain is KAGVTQTPRYLIKTRGQQVTLSCSPISGHRSVSWYQQTPGQGLQFLFEYFSETQRNKGNFPGRFSGRQFSNSRSEMNVSTLELGDSALYLCASSSNTEAFFGQGTRLTVV.

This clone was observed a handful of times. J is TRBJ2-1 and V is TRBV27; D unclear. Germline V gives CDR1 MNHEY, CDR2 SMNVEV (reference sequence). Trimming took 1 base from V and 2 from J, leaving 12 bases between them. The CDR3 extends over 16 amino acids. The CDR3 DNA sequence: TGTGCCAGCAGTTTATTGTCTCCTCTCCCCTACAATGAGCAGTTCTTC. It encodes CASSLLSPLPYNEQFF.

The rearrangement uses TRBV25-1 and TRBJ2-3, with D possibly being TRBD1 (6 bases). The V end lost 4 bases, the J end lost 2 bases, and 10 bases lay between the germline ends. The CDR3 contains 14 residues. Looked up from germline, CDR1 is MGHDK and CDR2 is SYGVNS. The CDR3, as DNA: TGTGCCAGCAGTGTAAACAGGGCCACAGATACGCAGTATTTT. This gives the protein CASSVNRATDTQYF.

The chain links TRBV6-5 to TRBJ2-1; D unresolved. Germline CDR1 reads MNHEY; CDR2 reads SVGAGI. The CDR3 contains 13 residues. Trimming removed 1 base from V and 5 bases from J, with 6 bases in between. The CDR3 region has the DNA TGTGCCAGCAGTTACTACCTAAACAATGAGCAGTTCTTC. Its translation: CASSYYLNNEQFF.

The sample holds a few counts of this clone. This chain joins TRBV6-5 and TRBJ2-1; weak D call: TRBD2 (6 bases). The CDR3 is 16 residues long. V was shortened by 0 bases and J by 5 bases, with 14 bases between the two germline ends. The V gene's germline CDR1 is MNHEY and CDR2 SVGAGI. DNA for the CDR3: TGTGCCAGCAGTTACTCATACGGGGGAACCAACAATGAGCAGTTCTTC. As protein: CASSYSYGGTNNEQFF.

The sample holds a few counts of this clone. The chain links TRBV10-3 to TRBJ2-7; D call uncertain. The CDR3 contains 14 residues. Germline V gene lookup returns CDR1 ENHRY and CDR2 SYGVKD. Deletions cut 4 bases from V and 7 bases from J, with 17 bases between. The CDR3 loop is CAISAPLNRGEQYF. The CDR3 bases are TGTGCCATCAGTGCCCCCCTAAACCGCGGAGAGCAGTACTTC.

The CDR3 DNA sequence: TGTGCCTGGAGTGTAGCTAGCGGGAACATAGCCAAAAACATTCAGTACTTC. Translating it yields CAWSVASGNIAKNIQYF. The V and J genes are TRBV30 and TRBJ2-4; 9 bases agree with TRBD2. Losses at the gene ends were 0 bases for V and 0 bases for J; bases not matched to a gene: 6. The CDR3 spans 17 residues. Looked up from germline, CDR1 is GTSNPN and CDR2 is SVGIG (reference sequence).

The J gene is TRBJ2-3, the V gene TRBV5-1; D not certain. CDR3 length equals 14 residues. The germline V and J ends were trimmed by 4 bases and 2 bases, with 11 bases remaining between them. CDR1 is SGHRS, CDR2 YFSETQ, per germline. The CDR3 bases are TGCGCCAGCAGCCGGTTGACCTTCACAGATACGCAGTATTTT. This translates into CASSRLTFTDTQYF.

The CDR3 DNA is TGTGCCAGCAGCACATTAGCGGGAGCGAGGTCCTACAATGAGCAGTTCTTC. Its translation is CASSTLAGARSYNEQFF. This rearrangement joins TRBV7-9 to TRBJ2-1; 9 positions match TRBD2. With 5 bases clipped from V and 1 base from J, the junction kept 9 bases outside the gene matches. The CDR3 extends over 17 amino acids. Germline loops: CDR1 SEHNR, CDR2 FQNEAQ (reference sequence).

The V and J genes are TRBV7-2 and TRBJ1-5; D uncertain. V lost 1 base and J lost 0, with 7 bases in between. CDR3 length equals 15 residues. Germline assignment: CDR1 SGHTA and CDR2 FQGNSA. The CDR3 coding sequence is TGTGCCAGCAGCTTAGGTAGCAGTAGCAATCAGCCCCAGCATTTT. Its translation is CASSLGSSSNQPQHF.

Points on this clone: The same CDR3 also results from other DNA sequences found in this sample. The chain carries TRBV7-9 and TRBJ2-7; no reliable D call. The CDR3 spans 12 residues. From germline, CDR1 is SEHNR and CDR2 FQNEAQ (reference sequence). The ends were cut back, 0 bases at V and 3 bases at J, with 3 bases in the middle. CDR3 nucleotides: TGTGCCAGCAGCTTAGCGCACTACGAGCAGTACTTC. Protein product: CASSLAHYEQYF. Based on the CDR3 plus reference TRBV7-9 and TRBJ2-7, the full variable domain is DTGVSQNPRHKITKRGQNVTFRCDPISEHNRLYWYRQTLGQGPEFLTYFQNEAQLEKSRLLSDRFSAERPKGSFSTLEIQRTEQGDSAMYLCASSLAHYEQYFGPGTRLTVT.

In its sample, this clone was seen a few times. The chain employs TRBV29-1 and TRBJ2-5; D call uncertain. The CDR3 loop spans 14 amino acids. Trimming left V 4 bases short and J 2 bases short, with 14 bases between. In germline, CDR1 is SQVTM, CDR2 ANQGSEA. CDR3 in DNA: TGCAGCGTTGGGAAGACTTACCAACAAGAGACCCAGTACTTC. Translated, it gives CSVGKTYQQETQYF.

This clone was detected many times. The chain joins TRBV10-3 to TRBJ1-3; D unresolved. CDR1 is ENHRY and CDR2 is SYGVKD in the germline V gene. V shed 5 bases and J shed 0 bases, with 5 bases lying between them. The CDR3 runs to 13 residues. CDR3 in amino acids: CAISKVSGNTIYF. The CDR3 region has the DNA TGTGCCATCAGTAAGGTCTCTGGAAACACCATATATTTT.

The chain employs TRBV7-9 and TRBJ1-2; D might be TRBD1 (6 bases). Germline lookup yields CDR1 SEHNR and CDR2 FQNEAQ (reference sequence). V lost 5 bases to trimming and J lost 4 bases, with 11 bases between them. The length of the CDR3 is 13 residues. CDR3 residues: CASSQQGGYGYTF. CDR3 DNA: TGTGCCAGCAGCCAACAGGGAGGCTATGGCTACACCTTC.

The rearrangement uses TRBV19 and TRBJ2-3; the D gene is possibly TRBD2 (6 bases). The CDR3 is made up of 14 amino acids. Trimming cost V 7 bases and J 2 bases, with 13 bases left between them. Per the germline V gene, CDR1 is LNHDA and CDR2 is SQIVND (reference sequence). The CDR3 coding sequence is TGTGCCAGTAAGAACAGGCGGGACACAGATACGCAGTATTTT. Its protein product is CASKNRRDTDTQYF.

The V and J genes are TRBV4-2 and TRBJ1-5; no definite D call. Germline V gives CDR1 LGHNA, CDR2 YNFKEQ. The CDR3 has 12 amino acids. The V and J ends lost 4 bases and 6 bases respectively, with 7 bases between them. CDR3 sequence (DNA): TGTGCCAGCAGCCCGACTGGTCAGCCCCAGCATTTT. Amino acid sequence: CASSPTGQPQHF.

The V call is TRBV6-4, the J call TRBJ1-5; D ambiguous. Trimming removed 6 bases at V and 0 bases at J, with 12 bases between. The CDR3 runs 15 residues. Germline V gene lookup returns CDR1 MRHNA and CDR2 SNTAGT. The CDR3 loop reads CASSLGSDSNQPQHF. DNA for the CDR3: TGTGCCAGCAGCCTGGGCAGTGATAGCAATCAGCCCCAGCATTTT.

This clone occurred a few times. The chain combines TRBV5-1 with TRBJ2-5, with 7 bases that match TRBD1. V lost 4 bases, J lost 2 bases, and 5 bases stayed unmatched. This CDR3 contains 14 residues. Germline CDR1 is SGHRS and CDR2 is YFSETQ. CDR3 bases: TGCGCCAGCAGCCCCACAGGGGCTCAAGAGACCCAGTACTTC. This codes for CASSPTGAQETQYF.

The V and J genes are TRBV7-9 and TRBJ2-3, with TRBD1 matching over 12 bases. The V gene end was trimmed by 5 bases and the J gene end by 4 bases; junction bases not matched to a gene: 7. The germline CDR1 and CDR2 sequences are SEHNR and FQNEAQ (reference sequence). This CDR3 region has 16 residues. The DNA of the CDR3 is TGTGCCAGCAGCCCACCGGGACAGGGGGCCCCAGATACGCAGTATTTT. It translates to CASSPPGQGAPDTQYF.

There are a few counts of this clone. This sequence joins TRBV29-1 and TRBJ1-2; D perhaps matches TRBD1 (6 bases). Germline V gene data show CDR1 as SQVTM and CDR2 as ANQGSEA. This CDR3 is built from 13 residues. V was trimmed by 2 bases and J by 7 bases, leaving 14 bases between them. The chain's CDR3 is CSVEMGRGGGYTF. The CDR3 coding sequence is TGCAGCGTTGAAATGGGCAGGGGAGGTGGCTACACCTTC.